The 25 T cell receptor beta chains listed next were all sequenced from one sample in a study of blood T cell repertoires in COVID-19. The assay was immunoSEQ multiplex PCR, and TCRdb's table has in-frame clones only and misses some. The sample lists about 280,000 clones, approximately 88% occurring once. The sequencing input was peripheral blood. The source is a man aged 18-30 years with active or convalescent COVID-19.

The genes are TRBV4-3 and TRBJ2-2; the D gene is possibly TRBD1 (6 bases). The CDR3 contains 15 residues. V lost 4 bases and J lost 8, with 17 bases in between. Germline V gene lookup returns CDR1 LGHNA and CDR2 YSLEER. DNA for the CDR3: TGCGCCAGCAGCCGCCGAATGGGGGCGCAGGGGGAGCTGTTTTTT. Translation: CASSRRMGAQGELFF.

The rearrangement uses TRBV5-8 and TRBJ2-3, with 9 bases aligning to TRBD1. This CDR3 is built from 15 residues. V was clipped by 3 bases and J by 6 bases; unmatched bases: 8. Germline V gene lookup returns CDR1 SGHTS and CDR2 YDEGEE. CDR3 amino acids: CASSSGHRGLDTQYF. The CDR3 nucleotides read TGTGCCAGCAGCTCTGGGCACAGGGGGCTGGATACGCAGTATTTT.

The chain employs TRBV10-3 and TRBJ1-2; 9 nucleotides agree with TRBD1. Looked up from germline, CDR1 is ENHRY and CDR2 is SYGVKD. Trimming removed 6 bases from V and 3 bases from J; junction bases left unmatched: 14. The CDR3 spans 17 residues. The CDR3 coding sequence is TGTGCCATCAGCAGCGGGACAGGGCGCAGTGAGGACTATGGCTACACCTTC. Amino acid sequence: CAISSGTGRSEDYGYTF.

The rearrangement links TRBV10-3 to TRBJ2-2, with D maybe TRBD1 (6 bases). The germline CDR1 and CDR2 sequences are ENHRY and SYGVKD. Trimming took off 0 bases at V and 6 bases at J, with 11 bases between the two ends. The CDR3 length is 15 residues. The CDR3 spells CAISESQGKAGELFF. In DNA, the CDR3 is TGTGCCATCAGTGAGTCGCAGGGGAAGGCCGGGGAGCTGTTTTTT.

J is TRBJ1-2 and V is TRBV7-9; 8 nucleotides agree with TRBD1. The V and J ends lost 5 bases and 5 bases, in that order; junction bases with no gene match: 16. This CDR3 region has 17 residues. Germline-derived CDR1 and CDR2 are SEHNR and FQNEAQ (reference sequence). CDR3 loop: CASSRMRTGKNFYGYTF. In DNA, the CDR3 is TGTGCCAGCAGCCGAATGAGGACAGGGAAAAACTTTTATGGCTACACCTTC.

V and J are TRBV10-3 and TRBJ1-1, with a tentative D call TRBD1 (5 bases). V was cut by 6 bases and J by 7 bases, with 12 bases left in between. The CDR3 sequence is 12 residues long. The germline CDR1 and CDR2 sequences are ENHRY and SYGVKD. CDR3 bases: TGTGCCATCAGAAATCAGGGAATTGAAGCTTTCTTT. This codes for CAIRNQGIEAFF.

The chain combines TRBV7-9 with TRBJ1-5; 9 bases are a match to TRBD1. There are 16 residues in the CDR3. Germline V CDR1 and CDR2: SEHNR, FQNEAQ (reference sequence). The trim removed 2 bases at V and 6 bases at J, leaving 8 bases unmatched. This CDR3 reads CASSLPPGQGSQPQHF. CDR3 bases: TGTGCCAGCAGCTTACCACCGGGACAGGGCTCTCAGCCCCAGCATTTT.

The chain uses TRBV6-1 and TRBJ2-5; TRBD1 is a possible D gene (6 bases). CDR1 is MNHNS and CDR2 is SASEGT in the germline V gene. Trimming stripped 3 bases from V and 2 bases from J, with 10 bases between. CDR3 length equals 14 residues. CDR3 nucleotides: TGTGCCAGCAGTGACAGGGGTATACAAGAGACCCAGTACTTC. This gives the protein CASSDRGIQETQYF.

This clone appeared once. The chain joins TRBV12-3 or TRBV12-4 to TRBJ1-2; no reliable D call. V was clipped by 7 bases and J by 4 bases, with 10 bases between them. This CDR3 region has 12 residues. DNA of the CDR3: TGTGCCAGCACAGCGGACCCCTATGGCTACACCTTC. Encoded protein: CASTADPYGYTF.

CDR3: CASSRAPQGMGEKLFF. The CDR3, as DNA: TGTGCCAGCAGCCGGGCACCACAGGGGATGGGTGAAAAACTGTTTTTT. The rearrangement links TRBV5-5 to TRBJ1-4; 7 nucleotides agree with TRBD1. The length of the CDR3 is 16 residues. Germline V gives CDR1 SGHKS, CDR2 YYEKEE (reference sequence). Trimming cost V 4 bases and J 7 bases; bases outside gene matches: 13.

The chain employs TRBV11-2 and TRBJ2-7; a weak D match, TRBD1 (6 bases). The V and J ends lost 6 bases and 0 bases respectively, with 18 bases between them. The CDR3 contains 16 residues. The germline V gene encodes CDR1 SGHAT and CDR2 FQNNGV. In DNA, the CDR3 is TGTGCCAGCAGAAAGTGGGGGCAGGCGAGCTCCTACGAGCAGTACTTC. Translation: CASRKWGQASSYEQYF. Looking up the rest from reference TRBV11-2 and TRBJ2-7 gives the full variable domain: EAGVAQSPRYKIIEKRQSVAFWCNPISGHATLYWYQQILGQGPKLLIQFQNNGVVDDSQLPKDRFSAERLKGVDSTLKIQPAKLEDSAVYLCASRKWGQASSYEQYFGPGTRLTVT.

The V and J genes are TRBV12-3 or TRBV12-4 and TRBJ1-3, with D possibly TRBD1 on 5 matching bases. Deletions cut 7 bases from V and 4 bases from J, with 8 bases between. This CDR3 is built from 12 residues. The CDR3 coding sequence is TGTGCCAGCATCAGGGAAGGAAACACCATATATTTT. Protein sequence: CASIREGNTIYF.

This chain uses TRBV19 with TRBJ2-3; D remains ambiguous. The V end lost 6 bases, the J end lost 2 bases, and 12 bases lay between the germline ends. Germline loops: CDR1 LNHDA, CDR2 SQIVND (reference sequence). CDR3 length equals 14 residues. CDR3 nucleotide sequence: TGTGCCAGTAGATCGGTAGAAGTCACAGATACGCAGTATTTT. Encoded protein: CASRSVEVTDTQYF.

The chain is built from TRBV24-1 and TRBJ1-1; D is ambiguous. V lost 5 bases to trimming and J lost 1 base, with 4 bases between them. Germline V gene data show CDR1 as KGHDR and CDR2 as SFDVKD. There are 12 residues in the CDR3. CDR3 sequence reads: CATSGRNTEAFF. CDR3 bases: TGTGCCACCAGTGGTAGGAACACTGAAGCTTTCTTT.

This clone was recorded once. The chain joins TRBV5-8 to TRBJ1-1; D not resolved. Germline loops: CDR1 SGHTS, CDR2 YDEGEE. V shed 5 bases and J shed 1 base, with 6 bases lying between them. This CDR3 comprises 12 residues. CDR3 sequence reads: CASRGENTEAFF. CDR3 DNA sequence: TGTGCCAGCAGGGGAGAGAACACTGAAGCTTTCTTT.

This clone came up a few times. The chain couples TRBV7-8 to TRBJ2-7; 7 bases line up with TRBD1. J lost 2 bases, V lost 5 bases, and 3 bases had no gene match. The CDR3 contains 13 residues. Germline V gene lookup returns CDR1 SGHVS and CDR2 FQNEAQ. In DNA form, the CDR3 reads TGTGCCAGCAGCACAGGGGTCCCCTACGAGCAGTACTTC. This codes for CASSTGVPYEQYF.

J is TRBJ2-7 and V is TRBV5-6; 9 bases map to TRBD2. Germline V lookup: CDR1 SGHDT, CDR2 YYEEEE. Germline trimming cut 1 base from V and 2 bases from J; bases unmatched to any gene: 1. CDR3 size: 14 residues. CDR3 DNA sequence: TGTGCCAGCAGCTTGCGCGGGGGGGCCTACGAGCAGTACTTC. This encodes CASSLRGGAYEQYF.

The chain links TRBV5-6 to TRBJ2-7, with 12 bases lining up with TRBD2. J was trimmed by 6 bases and V by 4 bases; bases with no gene match: 11. The CDR3 sequence is 16 residues long. Looked up from germline, CDR1 is SGHDT and CDR2 is YYEEEE. The CDR3 spells CASSTLAGGPLREQYF. The CDR3 DNA is TGTGCCAGCAGCACCCTAGCGGGGGGGCCCCTCCGCGAGCAGTACTTC.

The chain joins TRBV5-1 to TRBJ2-7, with D possibly TRBD1 on 7 matching bases. Germline V gene data show CDR1 as SGHRS and CDR2 as YFSETQ. V lost 5 bases to trimming and J lost 5 bases, with 17 bases between them. CDR3 length: 14 residues. The CDR3 loop reads CASRRQGLENEQYF. The DNA for the CDR3 is TGCGCCAGCAGAAGACAGGGACTCGAGAACGAGCAGTACTTC. Based on the CDR3 plus reference TRBV5-1 and TRBJ2-7, the full variable domain is KAGVTQTPRYLIKTRGQQVTLSCSPISGHRSVSWYQQTPGQGLQFLFEYFSETQRNKGNFPGRFSGRQFSNSRSEMNVSTLELGDSALYLCASRRQGLENEQYFGPGTRLTVT.

This chain joins TRBV10-3 and TRBJ2-2, with 7 positions matching TRBD1. The CDR3 sequence is 15 residues long. Germline V gives CDR1 ENHRY, CDR2 SYGVKD. Unmatched junction bases numbered 6, after V lost 8 bases and J lost 0 bases. The CDR3 sequence is CAIARQGTNTGELFF. The CDR3 DNA reads as TGTGCCATCGCCCGACAGGGAACGAACACCGGGGAGCTGTTTTTT.

In its sample, this clone was seen once. CDR3 in amino acids: CASSKGRTGYNEQFF. The DNA for the CDR3 is TGTGCCAGCAGCAAAGGGAGGACAGGCTACAATGAGCAGTTCTTC. The rearrangement uses TRBV21-1 and TRBJ2-1; the listed D gene, TRBD1, was not tested against the DNA. TRBV21-1 constitutes a pseudogene. CDR3 length equals 15 residues.

The chain uses TRBV10-3 and TRBJ2-7, with 10 nucleotides matching TRBD2. This CDR3 is 15 amino acids long. Trimming at V came to 3 bases and at J to 5 bases, leaving 7 bases not matched to a gene. Germline V gives CDR1 ENHRY, CDR2 SYGVKD. In DNA form, the CDR3 reads TGTGCCATCAGTGAAAAAGCGGGGGGGCCTCACGAGCAGTACTTC. Encoded protein: CAISEKAGGPHEQYF.

The chain joins TRBV9 to TRBJ2-2; 9 bases align to TRBD1. V trimming: 3 bases; J trimming: 7 bases; junction bases outside the gene matches: 10. This CDR3 has 16 residues. The germline V gene encodes CDR1 SGDLS and CDR2 YYNGEE. The CDR3 spells CASSETPGTGYGELFF. The CDR3 region has the DNA TGTGCCAGCAGCGAGACCCCAGGGACAGGGTACGGGGAGCTGTTTTTT.

The CDR3 DNA reads as TGCAGCGCTGCGGGCGACACTGAAGCTTTCTTT. It translates to CSAAGDTEAFF. The chain carries TRBV29-1 and TRBJ1-1; D gene unclear. The V end was cut by 7 bases, the J end by 3 bases, with 9 bases between. Germline assignment: CDR1 SQVTM and CDR2 ANQGSEA. This CDR3 has 11 amino acids.

This clone appeared a single time. The chain carries TRBV9 and TRBJ2-6, with D perhaps matching TRBD1 (6 bases). Trimming shortened V by 0 bases and J by 4 bases, and 20 bases separated the two germline ends. Germline V gene lookup returns CDR1 SGDLS and CDR2 YYNGEE. The CDR3 totals 19 residues. The CDR3 spells CASSVEGTGSRSGANVLTF. The CDR3 DNA reads as TGTGCCAGCAGCGTAGAAGGAACAGGGAGTAGATCCGGGGCCAACGTCCTGACTTTC.